The source of this T cell receptor (beta chain) is a study of T cell clones after liver transplantation. For the study at large: TCRbeta sequencing after a pre-transplant mixed lymphocyte reaction identified graft-donor-reactive clones, later tracked in post-transplant blood. Tolerance: complete withdrawal held at least one year, liver enzymes staying within twice normal. Without induction therapy, subjects received standard immunosuppression until 12-24 months post-transplant.

Only in-frame clones appear in the TCRdb table, and some are missing; sequencing was by immunoSEQ multiplex PCR. Of about 15,000 clones in the sample, nearly 95% are singletons; the top ten hold 48%. V was pared by 4 bases and J by 4 bases, with 6 bases of the junction left unmatched. Germline V gives CDR1 SGHAT, CDR2 FQNNGV. The CDR3 is 14 amino acids. The sequence was obtained from a human donor who received a liver transplant. Sequencing used CD8+ T cells from blood, obtained before liver transplant. V usage is TRBV11-2 and J usage is TRBJ1-2, with 7 bases lining up with TRBD1. CDR3 bases: TGTGCCAGCAGCTCACAGACAGGGTCCTATGGCTACACCTTC. Protein: CASSSQTGSYGYTF.